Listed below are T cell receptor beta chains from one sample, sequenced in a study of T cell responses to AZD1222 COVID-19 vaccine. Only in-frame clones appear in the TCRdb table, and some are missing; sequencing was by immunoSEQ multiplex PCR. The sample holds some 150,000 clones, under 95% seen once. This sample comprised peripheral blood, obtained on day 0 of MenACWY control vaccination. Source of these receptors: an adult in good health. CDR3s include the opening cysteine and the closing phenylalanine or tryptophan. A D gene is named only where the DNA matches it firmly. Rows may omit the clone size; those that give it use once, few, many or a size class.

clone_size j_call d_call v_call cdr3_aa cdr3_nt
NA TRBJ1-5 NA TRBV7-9 CASSHAGPGQPQHF TGTGCCAGCAGCCATGCAGGGCCCGGGCAGCCCCAGCATTTT
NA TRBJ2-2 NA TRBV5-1 CASSLGQEYTGELFF TGCGCCAGCAGCTTGGGTCAGGAATACACCGGGGAGCTGTTTTTT
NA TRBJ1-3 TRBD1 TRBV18 CASSPLQGFGNTIYF TGTGCCAGCTCACCATTACAGGGGTTCGGAAACACCATATATTTT
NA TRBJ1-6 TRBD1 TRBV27 CASSLSGDRPGGNSPLHF TGTGCCAGCAGTTTATCGGGGGACAGGCCAGGGGGCAATTCACCCCTCCACTTT
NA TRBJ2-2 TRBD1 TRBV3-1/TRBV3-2 CASSQGQGPYTGELFF TGTGCCAGCAGCCAAGGACAGGGGCCCTACACCGGGGAGCTGTTTTTT
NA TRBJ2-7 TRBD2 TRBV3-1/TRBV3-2 CASSHLLAGGYEQYF TGTGCCAGCAGCCACCTACTAGCGGGAGGTTACGAGCAGTACTTC
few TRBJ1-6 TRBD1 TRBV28 CASKMGWDRNNPLPRGRSPLHF TGTGCCAGCAAAATGGGGTGGGACAGGAACAATCCGTTACCCCGGGGTAGGTCACCCCTCCACTTT
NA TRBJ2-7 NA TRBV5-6 CASRSTGARSEQYF TGTGCCAGCAGGTCAACCGGGGCTCGGAGCGAGCAGTACTTC
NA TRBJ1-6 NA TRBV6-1 CASSESQRGNSPLHF TGTGCCAGCAGTGAAAGCCAGCGAGGTAATTCACCCCTCCACTTT
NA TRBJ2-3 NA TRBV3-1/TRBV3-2 CASSQGRYTSTDTQYF TGTGCCAGCAGCCAAGGACGATATACTAGCACAGATACGCAGTATTTT
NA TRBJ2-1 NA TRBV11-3 CASSLNSVNEQFF TGTGCCAGCAGCTTGAATAGCGTGAATGAGCAGTTCTTC
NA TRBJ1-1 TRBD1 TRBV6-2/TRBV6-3 CASSWTGSTEAFF TGTGCCAGCAGCTGGACAGGGAGCACTGAAGCTTTCTTT